Listed below are T cell receptor beta chains from one sample, sequenced in a study of T-cell memory formation after mild COVID-19. Using its own MiXCR run on the 5' RACE reads, TCRdb lists one record per CDR3 protein. The data contain more than 350,000 distinct CDR3 sequences, around 21% of them seen just once; the ten biggest clones take up about 12%. Sequenced sample: PBMCs or a T cell subset sorted from them (not recorded which). The source is an adult woman who had mild COVID-19 (a few samples of this study predate the infection). Cell type and time point are not known. The CDR3 runs from the conserved cysteine through the conserved F or W. A D gene is named only where the DNA matches it firmly. Clone size is shown for a subset of rows, as once, few, many or a class of expanded clone.

j_gene: TRBJ1-2
abundance: -
d_gene: -
v_gene: TRBV29-1
CDR3aa: CSVVRVETNYGYTF
CDR3nt: TGCAGCGTTGTAAGGGTGGAGACTAACTATGGCTACACCTTC

j_gene: TRBJ2-5
abundance: few
d_gene: TRBD1
v_gene: TRBV27
CDR3aa: CASSFDRGGETQYF
CDR3nt: TGTGCCAGCAGTTTCGACAGGGGAGGAGAGACCCAGTACTTC

j_gene: TRBJ2-3
abundance: few
d_gene: TRBD2
v_gene: TRBV29-1
CDR3aa: CSAAGTSGIDTQYF
CDR3nt: TGCAGCGCCGCCGGGACTAGCGGCATAGATACGCAGTATTTT

j_gene: TRBJ2-1
abundance: -
d_gene: -
v_gene: TRBV5-1
CDR3aa: CASSFPGSHSSYNEQFF
CDR3nt: TGCGCCAGCAGCTTCCCTGGTTCGCACAGCTCCTACAATGAGCAGTTCTTC

j_gene: TRBJ1-1
abundance: -
d_gene: -
v_gene: TRBV30
CDR3aa: CAWSVGSAGGNTEAFF
CDR3nt: TGTGCCTGGAGTGTGGGTTCGGCCGGAGGGAACACTGAAGCTTTCTTT

j_gene: TRBJ2-3
abundance: few
d_gene: -
v_gene: TRBV6-5
CDR3aa: CASSRAASSTDTQYF
CDR3nt: TGTGCCAGCAGTCGGGCCGCCTCAAGCACAGATACGCAGTATTTT

j_gene: TRBJ2-7
abundance: -
d_gene: -
v_gene: TRBV14
CDR3aa: CASSQRGGRDYF
CDR3nt: TGTGCCAGCAGCCAACGGGGCGGCAGGGACTACTTC

j_gene: TRBJ1-5
abundance: few
d_gene: TRBD1
v_gene: TRBV5-6
CDR3aa: CASSFGDRVNQPQHF
CDR3nt: TGTGCCAGCAGCTTTGGGGACAGGGTCAATCAGCCCCAGCATTTT

j_gene: TRBJ2-5
abundance: few
d_gene: -
v_gene: TRBV5-4
CDR3aa: CASSLRGAFQETQYF
CDR3nt: TGTGCCAGCAGCTTAAGAGGGGCCTTCCAAGAGACCCAGTACTTC

j_gene: TRBJ2-7
abundance: -
d_gene: TRBD1
v_gene: TRBV9
CDR3aa: CASSVGTGGEQYF
CDR3nt: TGTGCCAGCAGCGTTGGGACAGGGGGCGAGCAGTACTTC

j_gene: TRBJ2-3
abundance: -
d_gene: TRBD2
v_gene: TRBV29-1
CDR3aa: CSPRLASTDTQYF
CDR3nt: TGCAGCCCTAGACTAGCGAGCACAGATACGCAGTATTTT

j_gene: TRBJ2-7
abundance: few
d_gene: -
v_gene: TRBV10-3
CDR3aa: CATKLQGYEQYF
CDR3nt: TGTGCCACCAAATTACAGGGATACGAGCAGTACTTC

j_gene: TRBJ2-1
abundance: -
d_gene: -
v_gene: TRBV4-2
CDR3aa: CASSQDRGQYNEQFF
CDR3nt: TGTGCCAGCAGCCAAGATCGAGGGCAGTACAATGAGCAGTTCTTC

j_gene: TRBJ1-2
abundance: few
d_gene: TRBD1
v_gene: TRBV4-3
CDR3aa: CASSQDWEEVHRGYYGYTF
CDR3nt: TGCGCCAGCAGCCAAGATTGGGAAGAGGTGCACAGGGGGTATTATGGCTACACCTTC

j_gene: TRBJ2-7
abundance: -
d_gene: -
v_gene: TRBV4-2
CDR3aa: CASSHLEGYEQYF
CDR3nt: TGTGCCAGCAGCCATCTTGAGGGCTACGAGCAGTACTTC

j_gene: TRBJ2-6
abundance: few
d_gene: -
v_gene: TRBV5-1
CDR3aa: CASSLLAGITISGANVLTF
CDR3nt: TGCGCCAGCAGCTTGCTGGCCGGGATAACAATCTCTGGGGCCAACGTCCTGACTTTC

j_gene: TRBJ2-5
abundance: few
d_gene: TRBD2
v_gene: TRBV11-2
CDR3aa: CASSSLAGVETQYF
CDR3nt: TGTGCCAGCAGCTCCTTAGCGGGAGTGGAGACCCAGTACTTC

j_gene: TRBJ1-1
abundance: -
d_gene: -
v_gene: TRBV29-1
CDR3aa: CSVAGRGNLKAFF
CDR3nt: TGCAGCGTTGCGGGCAGGGGAAACCTGAAAGCTTTCTTT

j_gene: TRBJ2-4
abundance: few
d_gene: -
v_gene: TRBV21-1
CDR3aa: CASTEKGGGRLAKNIQYF
CDR3nt: TGTGCCAGCACCGAAAAGGGGGGCGGCAGACTAGCCAAAAACATTCAGTACTTC

j_gene: TRBJ2-7
abundance: few
d_gene: -
v_gene: TRBV11-3
CDR3aa: CASAPDRSYEQYF
CDR3nt: TGTGCCAGCGCTCCCGACAGGTCCTACGAGCAGTACTTC

j_gene: TRBJ2-3
abundance: -
d_gene: -
v_gene: TRBV6-1
CDR3aa: CASSEYGGGLTDTQYF
CDR3nt: TGTGCCAGCAGTGAATATGGAGGAGGTCTCACAGATACGCAGTATTTT

j_gene: TRBJ2-1
abundance: -
d_gene: -
v_gene: TRBV20-1
CDR3aa: CSARDTGQWSHNEQFF
CDR3nt: TGCAGTGCTAGAGATACCGGACAGTGGAGTCACAATGAGCAGTTCTTC

j_gene: TRBJ2-2
abundance: -
d_gene: TRBD2
v_gene: TRBV7-9
CDR3aa: CASSPPLSSGGEDTGELFF
CDR3nt: TGTGCCAGCAGCCCTCCACTATCTAGCGGGGGCGAAGACACCGGGGAGCTGTTTTTT

j_gene: TRBJ2-7
abundance: -
d_gene: -
v_gene: TRBV20-1
CDR3aa: CSARTLGTYEQYF
CDR3nt: TGCAGTGCTAGAACCCTGGGGACCTACGAGCAGTACTTC

j_gene: TRBJ1-2
abundance: few
d_gene: -
v_gene: TRBV12-3/TRBV12-4
CDR3aa: CASFMEGGYTF
CDR3nt: TGTGCCAGCTTTATGGAGGGTGGCTACACCTTC

j_gene: TRBJ2-5
abundance: once
d_gene: TRBD2
v_gene: TRBV20-1
CDR3aa: CSATSGAETQYF
CDR3nt: TGCAGTGCTACTAGCGGGGCCGAGACCCAGTACTTC

j_gene: TRBJ2-1
abundance: medium-sized
d_gene: -
v_gene: TRBV20-1
CDR3aa: CSARGTLAGEQFF
CDR3nt: TGCAGTGCTAGAGGGACTCTTGCTGGAGAGCAGTTCTTC

j_gene: TRBJ2-3
abundance: many
d_gene: TRBD2
v_gene: TRBV7-3
CDR3aa: CASSLTLAGVENTQYF
CDR3nt: TGTGCCAGCAGCTTAACGCTAGCGGGAGTGGAGAATACGCAGTATTTT

j_gene: TRBJ2-3
abundance: few
d_gene: TRBD2
v_gene: TRBV12-3/TRBV12-4
CDR3aa: CASSLAGTSGRTDTQYF
CDR3nt: TGTGCCAGCAGTTTAGCTGGGACTAGCGGGCGCACAGATACGCAGTATTTT

j_gene: TRBJ2-2
abundance: few
d_gene: TRBD2
v_gene: TRBV7-3
CDR3aa: CASSPGRVSGGRELFF
CDR3nt: TGTGCCAGCAGCCCAGGGAGAGTTAGCGGGGGGCGAGAGCTGTTTTTT

j_gene: TRBJ2-1
abundance: few
d_gene: TRBD1
v_gene: TRBV7-3
CDR3aa: CASSPFVDRGPFSYNEQFF
CDR3nt: TGTGCCAGCAGCCCCTTCGTCGACAGGGGTCCATTCTCCTACAATGAGCAGTTCTTC

j_gene: TRBJ2-1
abundance: few
d_gene: TRBD2
v_gene: TRBV11-3
CDR3aa: CASSLDAWTSGPSYNEQFF
CDR3nt: TGTGCCAGCAGCTTAGATGCATGGACTAGCGGCCCCTCCTACAATGAGCAGTTCTTC

j_gene: TRBJ2-3
abundance: few
d_gene: -
v_gene: TRBV7-9
CDR3aa: CASSYPGPSSTDTQYF
CDR3nt: TGTGCCAGCAGCTACCCGGGACCTTCTAGCACAGATACGCAGTATTTT

j_gene: TRBJ1-6
abundance: few
d_gene: TRBD1
v_gene: TRBV9
CDR3aa: CASSPRSGQGASPLHF
CDR3nt: TGTGCCAGCAGCCCCAGATCGGGACAGGGAGCGTCACCCCTCCACTTT

j_gene: TRBJ1-1
abundance: few
d_gene: -
v_gene: TRBV12-3/TRBV12-4
CDR3aa: CASSLGLRLNTEAFF
CDR3nt: TGTGCCAGCAGTTTAGGCCTAAGGTTGAACACTGAAGCTTTCTTT

j_gene: TRBJ2-7
abundance: -
d_gene: TRBD2
v_gene: TRBV29-1
CDR3aa: CSVEILAGEQYF
CDR3nt: TGCAGCGTTGAGATACTAGCGGGAGAGCAGTACTTC

j_gene: TRBJ2-7
abundance: -
d_gene: TRBD2
v_gene: TRBV6-6
CDR3aa: CASSYSTSGGSSYEQYF
CDR3nt: TGTGCCAGCAGTTATTCGACTAGCGGGGGATCATCCTACGAGCAGTACTTC

j_gene: TRBJ1-1
abundance: once
d_gene: -
v_gene: TRBV10-3
CDR3aa: CAIREGGNTEAFF
CDR3nt: TGTGCCATCAGGGAGGGGGGAAACACTGAAGCTTTCTTT

j_gene: TRBJ2-2
abundance: -
d_gene: -
v_gene: TRBV4-3
CDR3aa: CASSQGGRRDVSGELFF
CDR3nt: TGCGCCAGCAGCCAAGGGGGCCGCCGGGACGTCTCCGGGGAGCTGTTTTTT

j_gene: TRBJ2-2
abundance: -
d_gene: -
v_gene: TRBV3-1
CDR3aa: CASRARGAGTGELFF
CDR3nt: TGTGCCAGCAGAGCTAGGGGGGCCGGGACCGGGGAGCTGTTTTTT

j_gene: TRBJ2-6
abundance: -
d_gene: -
v_gene: TRBV6-5
CDR3aa: CGTSVGTGANVLTF
CDR3nt: TGTGGGACGTCCGTGGGGACAGGGGCCAACGTCCTGACTTTC

j_gene: TRBJ1-6
abundance: -
d_gene: TRBD1
v_gene: TRBV6-5
CDR3aa: CASSVQGAGSPLHF
CDR3nt: TGTGCCAGCAGTGTCCAGGGGGCAGGCTCACCCCTCCACTTT

j_gene: TRBJ2-1
abundance: few
d_gene: TRBD1
v_gene: TRBV12-3/TRBV12-4
CDR3aa: CASSLTGEGDEQFF
CDR3nt: TGTGCCAGCAGTTTGACAGGGGAAGGCGATGAGCAGTTCTTC

j_gene: TRBJ2-1
abundance: many
d_gene: TRBD2
v_gene: TRBV20-1
CDR3aa: CSARGWTSGNYNEQFF
CDR3nt: TGCAGTGCTAGAGGTTGGACTAGCGGGAACTACAATGAGCAGTTCTTC

j_gene: TRBJ1-5
abundance: many
d_gene: -
v_gene: TRBV12-3/TRBV12-4
CDR3aa: CASTLRGGRNQPQHF
CDR3nt: TGTGCCAGCACCCTCCGGGGCGGGCGCAATCAGCCCCAGCATTTT

j_gene: TRBJ2-6
abundance: few
d_gene: TRBD1
v_gene: TRBV6-5
CDR3aa: CASSYLGQASGANVLTF
CDR3nt: TGTGCCAGCAGTTATCTGGGACAGGCCTCTGGGGCCAACGTCCTGACTTTC

j_gene: TRBJ2-1
abundance: -
d_gene: TRBD1
v_gene: TRBV29-1
CDR3aa: CSDRYRGYNEQFF
CDR3nt: TGCAGCGACCGTTACAGGGGGTACAATGAGCAGTTCTTC

j_gene: TRBJ1-1
abundance: -
d_gene: -
v_gene: TRBV6-2/TRBV6-3
CDR3aa: CASSYLGSGRTEAFF
CDR3nt: TGTGCCAGCAGTTACTTAGGATCGGGTCGGACTGAAGCTTTCTTT

j_gene: TRBJ1-1
abundance: few
d_gene: -
v_gene: TRBV7-9
CDR3aa: CASSLAIGGVSEAFF
CDR3nt: TGTGCCAGCAGCTTAGCGATCGGGGGGGTCTCTGAAGCTTTCTTT

j_gene: TRBJ2-2
abundance: few
d_gene: -
v_gene: TRBV3-1
CDR3aa: CASSQVQNTGELFF
CDR3nt: TGTGCCAGCAGCCAAGTGCAGAACACCGGGGAGCTGTTTTTT

j_gene: TRBJ2-1
abundance: -
d_gene: TRBD2
v_gene: TRBV5-1
CDR3aa: CASKATSGYNEQFF
CDR3nt: TGCGCCAGCAAGGCGACTAGCGGGTACAATGAGCAGTTCTTC

j_gene: TRBJ2-5
abundance: -
d_gene: TRBD1
v_gene: TRBV12-3/TRBV12-4
CDR3aa: CASSKLQGAVETQYF
CDR3nt: TGTGCCAGCAGTAAACTACAGGGGGCGGTGGAGACCCAGTACTTC

j_gene: TRBJ2-7
abundance: few
d_gene: -
v_gene: TRBV6-2/TRBV6-3
CDR3aa: CASSWQGGNGYEQYF
CDR3nt: TGTGCCAGCAGTTGGCAGGGGGGTAACGGCTACGAGCAGTACTTC